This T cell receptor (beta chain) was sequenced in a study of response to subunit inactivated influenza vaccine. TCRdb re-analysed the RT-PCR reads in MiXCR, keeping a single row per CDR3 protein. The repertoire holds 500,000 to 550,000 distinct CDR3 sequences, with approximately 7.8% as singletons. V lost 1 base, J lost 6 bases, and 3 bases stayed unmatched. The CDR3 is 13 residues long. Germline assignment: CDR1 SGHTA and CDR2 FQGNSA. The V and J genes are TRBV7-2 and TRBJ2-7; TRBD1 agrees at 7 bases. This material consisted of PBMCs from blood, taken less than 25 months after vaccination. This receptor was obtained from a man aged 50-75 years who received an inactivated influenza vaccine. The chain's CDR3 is CASSLEYRGEQYF. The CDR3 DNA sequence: TGTGCCAGCAGCTTAGAGTACAGGGGCGAGCAGTACTTC. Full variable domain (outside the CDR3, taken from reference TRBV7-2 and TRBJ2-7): GAGVSQSPSNKVTEKGKDVELRCDPISGHTALYWYRQSLGQGLEFLIYFQGNSAPDKSGLPSDRFSAERTGGSVSTLTIQRTQQEDSAVYLCASSLEYRGEQYFGPGTRLTVT.